This entry is about one T cell receptor (beta chain). There are a few counts of this clone. No antigen is known for it. No much larger clone exists at a distance of one base, and base qualities are not known. This entry comes from a study of cytotoxic CD8 clonotypes in ibrutinib-treated CLL (dated by TCRdb to the early 2020s). In the study overall: The cohort was composed of under 12 relapsed/refractory and approximately 16 treatment-naive patients; IGHV unmutated status was identified in some 17 patients. Partial responses were observed in approximately 24 patients and complete responses in 2; after a median follow-up of around 68 months, remission was maintained in 14 patients and progression was observed in about twelve. Response samples were obtained after a median of 12 months of treatment, with a range of about 6 to 40 months. Samples averaged approximately 240,000 productive templates and 90,000 to 95,000 productive rearrangements. Of the approximately 87 people in the trial, around 25 had longitudinal samples available. Cryopreserved peripheral blood mononuclear cells were obtained prior to treatment, at the time of response, and at either disease progression or sustained remission. Every sample from remission and from progressive disease was obtained while the patients were still on ibrutinib.

This specimen's time point label, per the study, means: roughly 2 years on ibrutinib. Approximately 2 micrograms of genomic DNA were extracted from cryopreserved PBMCs for TCR beta library preparation. Longitudinal blood samples from CLL patients receiving ibrutinib monotherapy were subjected to high-throughput TCR beta sequencing. The patients took part in an open-label, single-center phase 2 trial of ibrutinib monotherapy. The goal of deep resolution MiSeq sequencing was a depth between 1 in 1 million and 1 in 200,000 T cells, and coverage averaged 10x per clonotype. TCR beta libraries were generated with the immunoSEQ hsTCRB Kit. Turning to the authors' computational methods: ImmunoSEQ Data Assistant and ImmunoSEQ Analyzer were used for data analysis, and V, D and J genes were assigned according to IMGT definitions. Clonality was computed as one minus normalized Shannon entropy of productive rearrangement frequencies, ranging from 0 to 1. Only overrepresented clonotypes making up at least 0.05% of each patient's repertoire were included in the public clonotype analysis. Repertoires from roughly 13 age-matched healthy donors in immuneACCESS were used as clonality controls. In its TCRdb copy, this immuneACCESS table keeps in-frame sequences only and misses some clones. Where compared with another copy, unresolved V genes explain less than half of these, and the others have no known cause. For V, J and clone size, that table is used; D and trimming come from the DNA. The sample records about 200,000 clones, 72% of which are singletons. Roughly 13% of the sample goes to the ten largest clones.

General findings and caveats noted by the study authors: At baseline, clonality was higher than in age-matched healthy donors and showed a strong correlation with circulating CD8+ T-cell counts. An increase in clonality was observed at ibrutinib response, with clonality remaining stable during sustained remission and falling back toward baseline at progression. Public clonotypes were rare and either shrank or stayed stable during treatment, and the rise in clonality at ibrutinib response reflected expansion of private clonotypes. Lymph node repertoires were not examined, and the timing of sampling was not matched between patients in sustained remission and those whose disease progressed.

From cysteine to phenylalanine, the CDR3 is 14 amino acids long. The read is trimmed to its CDR3 DNA, 42 bases read in frame from base 1. V gives up 4 bases and J gives up 3 bases, and the segment between their germline ends measures 10 bases. From a lookup of the germline V gene (reference sequence), CDR1 and CDR2 are PRHDT and FYEKMQ. Sequences were derived from PBMCs, sampled after 24 months of ibrutinib treatment. Recombination joined TRBV13 with TRBJ1-5; TRBD1 might be the D gene, on 5 matching bases. The receptor comes from a human donor with chronic lymphocytic leukemia. The CDR3 in this case is CASSSGRDNQPQHF. The DNA is TGTGCCAGCAGCTCCGGCAGGGACAATCAGCCCCAGCATTTT.